This T cell receptor (beta chain) was sequenced in a study of identical twins. Findings and limits, study-wide: Fewer insertions marked abundant cord blood beta clonotypes; young adult naive trended weakly, memory not at all. It was possible that invariant MAIT and iNKT cells partly confounded the zero-insertion analyses. Out-of-frame alpha sequences common to twins exhibited a surplus of low generation probability.

MiXCR was run by TCRdb on the 5' RACE reads, yielding one entry per CDR3 protein. The sample records around 570,000 distinct CDR3 sequences, roughly 9.5% being singletons. The CDR3 is 17 amino acids. Germline loops: CDR1 SGHTA, CDR2 FQGNSA. V lost 4 bases, J lost 0 bases, and 9 bases stayed unmatched. To note about this clonotype: What it binds is not known.

These same data were also listed under a study on yellow fever vaccine responses in identical twins.

The source of this sequence is a woman aged 18-35 years in good health. The chain links TRBV7-2 to TRBJ2-3, with 8 bases fitting TRBD2. The specimen sequenced was PBMCs. The CDR3 coding sequence is TGTGCCAGCAGCTACCGGACTAGCAGCCCTAGCACAGATACGCAGTATTTT. Translating it yields CASSYRTSSPSTDTQYF.